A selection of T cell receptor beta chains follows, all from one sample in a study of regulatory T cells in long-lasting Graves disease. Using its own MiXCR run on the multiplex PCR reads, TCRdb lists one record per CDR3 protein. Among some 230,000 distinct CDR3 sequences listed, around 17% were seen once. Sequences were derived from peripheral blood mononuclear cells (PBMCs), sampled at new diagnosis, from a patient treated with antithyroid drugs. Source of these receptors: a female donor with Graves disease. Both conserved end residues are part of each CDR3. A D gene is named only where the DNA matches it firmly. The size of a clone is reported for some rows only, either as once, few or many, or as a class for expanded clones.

TGTGCCAGCAGGAAAACGGACATTGGGGAGCAGTACTTC	CASRKTDIGEQYF	many	-	TRBV6-1	TRBJ2-7
TGTGCCATCAGTGAGTCTTACGGGAGTAGCTCCTACGAGCAGTACTTC	CAISESYGSSSYEQYF	many	-	TRBV10-3	TRBJ2-7
TGCAGCGTTGAGGGTGTCATTCTTCGTGAGCAGTTCTTC	CSVEGVILREQFF	many	-	TRBV29-1	TRBJ2-1
TGCAGTGCTAGTATGGGTTGGCGGACAGATACGCAGTATTTT	CSASMGWRTDTQYF	-	-	TRBV20-1	TRBJ2-3
TGTGCCAGTAGTTGGGCGGGCATGAACACTGAAGCTTTCTTT	CASSWAGMNTEAFF	-	-	TRBV19	TRBJ1-1
TGTGCCAGCAGCGTAGGGCTGGGGGGTAAATCCTACGAGCAGTACTTC	CASSVGLGGKSYEQYF	-	-	TRBV9	TRBJ2-7
TGTGCCAGCAATGGAAGGGGCTTTGCTGGCGGGGGCACCGGGGAGCTGTTTTTT	CASNGRGFAGGGTGELFF	-	TRBD2	TRBV3-1	TRBJ2-2
TGTGCCAGCAGCATCCAACAGGGAGCCGCTGAAGCTTTCTTT	CASSIQQGAAEAFF	many	-	TRBV7-9	TRBJ1-1
TGTGCCAGCAGTACAGGGGGTCAAGAGACCCAGTACTTC	CASSTGGQETQYF	many	TRBD1	TRBV2	TRBJ2-5
TGTGCCAGCAGTCAGCGTGAGGGCACCGGGGAGCTGTTTTTT	CASSQREGTGELFF	many	-	TRBV2	TRBJ2-2
TGTGCCAGCAGCCTCGTCGGAGGCACAGATACGCAGTATTTT	CASSLVGGTDTQYF	many	-	TRBV7-2	TRBJ2-3
TGTGCCAGCATTTCCCGGGACGGTAATGAAAAACTGTTTTTT	CASISRDGNEKLFF	many	-	TRBV7-3	TRBJ1-4
TGTGCCAGCAGCCCCTCGACAGCTTACGAGCAGTACTTC	CASSPSTAYEQYF	many	-	TRBV6-2/TRBV6-3	TRBJ2-7
TGCGCCAGCAGCCAAGGGGTGACAGGGCTGAGTCAGCCCCAGCATTTT	CASSQGVTGLSQPQHF	-	TRBD1	TRBV4-3	TRBJ1-5
TGCAGTGCTACCGGACAGGGGGACACTGAAGCTTTCTTT	CSATGQGDTEAFF	many	TRBD1	TRBV20-1	TRBJ1-1
TGTGCCAGCAGTTTAGGACAGGGCACAGATACGCAGTATTTT	CASSLGQGTDTQYF	many	-	TRBV12-3/TRBV12-4	TRBJ2-3
TGCAGTGCCCGCGACACAGGGTTAAGCAATCAGCCCCAGCATTTT	CSARDTGLSNQPQHF	many	-	TRBV20-1	TRBJ1-5
TGTGCCAGCAGTGAATTGGGCAGGGCGGTGAACACTGAAGCTTTCTTT	CASSELGRAVNTEAFF	many	-	TRBV25-1	TRBJ1-1
TGTGCCAGCAGCTTCCAGGGAAGTGGAGAGACCCAGTACTTC	CASSFQGSGETQYF	many	-	TRBV18	TRBJ2-5
TGCGCCAGCAGGAACAAACTAAGGGAGACCCAGTACTTC	CASRNKLRETQYF	few	-	TRBV5-1	TRBJ2-5
TGTGCCAGCAGCACCCAGGGCGGCTACGAGCAGTACTTC	CASSTQGGYEQYF	many	-	TRBV9	TRBJ2-7
TGTGCCAGCAGCACTAGAGGGGACAGGAATTGGATGGATCAGCCCCAGCATTTT	CASSTRGDRNWMDQPQHF	many	TRBD1	TRBV9	TRBJ1-5
TGTGCCACCAGCATCGACTCTGGAAACACCATATATTTT	CATSIDSGNTIYF	many	-	TRBV15	TRBJ1-3
TGTGCCAGCAGTGAAGGGGCAGGGGGTTTTGATGAGCAGTACTTC	CASSEGAGGFDEQYF	many	TRBD1	TRBV2	TRBJ2-7
TGTGCCAGTAGTATAGGGCAGGGCCTACACTATGGCTACACCTTC	CASSIGQGLHYGYTF	-	-	TRBV19	TRBJ1-2
TGTGCCAGCAGCTTTGACACCTCCTACGAGCAGTACTTC	CASSFDTSYEQYF	-	-	TRBV7-2	TRBJ2-7
TGTGCCAGCAGCCAAGTAGAATGGGGAAACACCATATATTTT	CASSQVEWGNTIYF	many	-	TRBV11-3	TRBJ1-3
TGCGCCAGCAGCTTGATCGGGGATGAGCAGTTCTTC	CASSLIGDEQFF	many	-	TRBV5-1	TRBJ2-1
TGCAGCGTCAGCGGGCTTTCCTACAATGAGCAGTTCTTC	CSVSGLSYNEQFF	-	-	TRBV29-1	TRBJ2-1
TGTGCCAGCAGCTCGAACTTTGACACTGAAGCTTTCTTT	CASSSNFDTEAFF	many	-	TRBV11-3	TRBJ1-1
TGTGCCAGTCTAGCGGGAGGGAACACCGGGGAGCTGTTTTTT	CASLAGGNTGELFF	many	TRBD2	TRBV28	TRBJ2-2
TGTGCCAGCACCCAGGTACGGGTGAACACTGAAGCTTTCTTT	CASTQVRVNTEAFF	many	-	TRBV6-1	TRBJ1-1
TGTGCCAGCAGTGTAAGAGGGGGGAATTCACCCCTCCACTTT	CASSVRGGNSPLHF	many	-	TRBV2	TRBJ1-6
TGTGCCAGCAGCTCGAGCGGGCGATGGGAGACCCAGTACTTC	CASSSSGRWETQYF	many	-	TRBV7-2	TRBJ2-5
TGTGCCAGCAGTGGCAGGGATAAGATCTCGACAGATACGCAGTATTTT	CASSGRDKISTDTQYF	many	-	TRBV4-2	TRBJ2-3
TGTGCCAGCAGACTTGGACTTACCCAGTACTTC	CASRLGLTQYF	many	-	TRBV3-1	TRBJ2-5
TGTGCCAGCAGCTTAGCCTCGGGGACAGGGGTCCGGGGGTCCCAGTACTTC	CASSLASGTGVRGSQYF	many	TRBD1	TRBV7-9	TRBJ2-5
TGTGCCAGCAGTTCTTCCAGGGGTTATCATGCTGAAGCTTTCTTT	CASSSSRGYHAEAFF	many	-	TRBV6-5	TRBJ1-1
TGTGCCAGCAGTCGCCCGGACAGGGTTGCAGTGAACACTGAAGCTTTCTTT	CASSRPDRVAVNTEAFF	many	TRBD1	TRBV28	TRBJ1-1
TGTGCCACCAGTGACCCGGAGGCAGCTAGCACAGATACGCAGTATTTT	CATSDPEAASTDTQYF	few	-	TRBV24-1	TRBJ2-3
TGCGCCAGCAGCTTGGTTGCCGGGAACACTGAAGCTTTCTTT	CASSLVAGNTEAFF	few	-	TRBV5-1	TRBJ1-1
TGTGCCTGGAGCCCGGGGGTAGGCAGGGAAGGCACTGAAGCTTTCTTT	CAWSPGVGREGTEAFF	many	-	TRBV30	TRBJ1-1
TGTGCCAGCAGTGGGCGGGACAGCAATCAGCCCCAGCATTTT	CASSGRDSNQPQHF	-	-	TRBV2	TRBJ1-5
TGTGCCAGCGTCTCCAGGGTTTTTCTAGCCAAAAACATTCAGTACTTC	CASVSRVFLAKNIQYF	-	-	TRBV6-2/TRBV6-3	TRBJ2-4
TGTGCCAGCAGCCCTTGGCCCCGGGCGAATGAGCAGTTCTTC	CASSPWPRANEQFF	many	-	TRBV19	TRBJ2-1
TGCGCCAGCAGCCGGGGGGAGGCGATGGGAGTAGATACGCAGTATTTT	CASSRGEAMGVDTQYF	many	-	TRBV4-3	TRBJ2-3
TGTGCCAGCAGCCAACCTCGTTCAGGAGGGCAAGAGACCCAGTACTTC	CASSQPRSGGQETQYF	many	-	TRBV3-1	TRBJ2-5
TGTGCCAGCAGTTACTCAACCACGGGAGATACGCAGTATTTT	CASSYSTTGDTQYF	-	-	TRBV6-5	TRBJ2-3
TGTGCCAGCAGTTTATCGGGGTCGCGTGGCTACACCTTC	CASSLSGSRGYTF	many	-	TRBV27	TRBJ1-2
TGTGCCAGCTCACCACCGGGGGGAGAGAGGGGCACCTTC	CASSPPGGERGTF	few	-	TRBV18	TRBJ1-2
TGTGCCAGCGCCCCGGACAGACAAGAGACCCAGTACTTC	CASAPDRQETQYF	many	-	TRBV2	TRBJ2-5
TGTGCCAGCAGTCAAGGGCGAGCGGGAGTAGTAGGCAATGAGCAGTTCTTC	CASSQGRAGVVGNEQFF	-	TRBD2	TRBV11-2	TRBJ2-1
TGTGCCAGCAGTCAAGCACAGGGACGGAATCAGCCCCAGCATTTT	CASSQAQGRNQPQHF	many	-	TRBV3-1	TRBJ1-5
TGTGCCAGTAGCAAGGACAGGGGGCACGGTGGCTACACCTTC	CASSKDRGHGGYTF	many	TRBD1	TRBV19	TRBJ1-2
TGTGCCAGTAGTATCCTAGCGGGGAACCAAGAGACCCAGTACTTC	CASSILAGNQETQYF	-	TRBD2	TRBV19	TRBJ2-5
TGTGCCTCTGCGCGGGAGCGCACCGGGGAGCTGTTTTTT	CASARERTGELFF	many	TRBD2	TRBV11-3	TRBJ2-2